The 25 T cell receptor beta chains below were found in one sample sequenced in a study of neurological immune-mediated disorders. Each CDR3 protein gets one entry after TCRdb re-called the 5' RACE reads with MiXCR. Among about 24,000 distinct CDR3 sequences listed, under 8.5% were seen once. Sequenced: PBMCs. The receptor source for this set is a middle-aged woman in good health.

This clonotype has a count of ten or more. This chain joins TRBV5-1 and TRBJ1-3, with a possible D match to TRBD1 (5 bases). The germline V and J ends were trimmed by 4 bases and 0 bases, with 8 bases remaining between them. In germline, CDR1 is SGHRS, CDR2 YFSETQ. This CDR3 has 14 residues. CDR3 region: CASSKDNSGNTIYF. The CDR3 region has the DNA TGCGCCAGCAGCAAGGACAACTCTGGAAACACCATATATTTT.

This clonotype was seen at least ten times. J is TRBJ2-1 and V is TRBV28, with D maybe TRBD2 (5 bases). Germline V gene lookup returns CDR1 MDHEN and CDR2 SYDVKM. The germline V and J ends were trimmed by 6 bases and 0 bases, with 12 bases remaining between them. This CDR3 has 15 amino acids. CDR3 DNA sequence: TGTGCCAGCAGGACCCCTGGAGGCTCCTACAATGAGCAGTTCTTC. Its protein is CASRTPGGSYNEQFF.

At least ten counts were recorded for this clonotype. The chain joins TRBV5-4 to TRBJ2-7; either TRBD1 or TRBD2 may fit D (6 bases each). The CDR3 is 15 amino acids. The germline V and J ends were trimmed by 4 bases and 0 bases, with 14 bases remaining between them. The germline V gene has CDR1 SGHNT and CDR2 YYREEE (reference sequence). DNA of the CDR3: TGTGCCAGCAGCAGCACAGGGACTCTCTCCTACGAGCAGTACTTC. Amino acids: CASSSTGTLSYEQYF.

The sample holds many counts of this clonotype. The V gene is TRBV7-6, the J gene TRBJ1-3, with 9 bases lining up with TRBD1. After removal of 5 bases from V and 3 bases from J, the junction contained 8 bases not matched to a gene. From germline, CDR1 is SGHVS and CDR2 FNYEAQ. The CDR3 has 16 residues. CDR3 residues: CASSTQTGGIGNTIYF. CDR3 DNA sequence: TGTGCCAGCAGCACCCAGACAGGGGGTATTGGAAACACCATATATTTT.

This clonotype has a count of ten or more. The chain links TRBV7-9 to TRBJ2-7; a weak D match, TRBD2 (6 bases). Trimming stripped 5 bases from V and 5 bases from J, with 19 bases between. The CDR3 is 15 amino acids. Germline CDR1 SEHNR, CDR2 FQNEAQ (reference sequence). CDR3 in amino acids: CASSPRTAGRNEQYF. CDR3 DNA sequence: TGTGCCAGCAGCCCTCGGACTGCGGGGAGGAACGAGCAGTACTTC.

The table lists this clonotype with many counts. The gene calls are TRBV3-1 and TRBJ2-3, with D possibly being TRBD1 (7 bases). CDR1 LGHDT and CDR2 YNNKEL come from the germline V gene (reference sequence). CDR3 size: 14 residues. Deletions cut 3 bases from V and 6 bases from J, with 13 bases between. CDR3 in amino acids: CASSHVQGRDTQYF. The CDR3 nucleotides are TGTGCCAGCAGCCACGTACAGGGGAGGGATACGCAGTATTTT.

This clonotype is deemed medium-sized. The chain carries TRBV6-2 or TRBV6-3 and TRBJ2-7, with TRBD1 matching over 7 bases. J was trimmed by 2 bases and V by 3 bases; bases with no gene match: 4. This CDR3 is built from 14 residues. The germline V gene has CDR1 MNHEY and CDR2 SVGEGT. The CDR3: CASSYRQGAYEQYF. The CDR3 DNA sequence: TGTGCCAGCAGTTATCGACAGGGAGCCTACGAGCAGTACTTC.

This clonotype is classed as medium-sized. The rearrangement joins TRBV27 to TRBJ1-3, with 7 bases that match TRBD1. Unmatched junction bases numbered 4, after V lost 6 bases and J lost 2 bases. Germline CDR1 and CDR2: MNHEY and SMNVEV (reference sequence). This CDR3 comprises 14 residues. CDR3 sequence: CASSPDRPGNTIYF. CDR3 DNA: TGTGCCAGCAGCCCGGACAGGCCTGGAAACACCATATATTTT.

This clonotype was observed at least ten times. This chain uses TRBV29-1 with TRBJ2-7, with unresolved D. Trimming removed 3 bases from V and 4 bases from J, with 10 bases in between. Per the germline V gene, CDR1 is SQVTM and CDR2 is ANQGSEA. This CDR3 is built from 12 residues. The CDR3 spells CSVEVSGYEQYF. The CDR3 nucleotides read TGCAGCGTTGAGGTCTCCGGGTACGAGCAGTACTTC.

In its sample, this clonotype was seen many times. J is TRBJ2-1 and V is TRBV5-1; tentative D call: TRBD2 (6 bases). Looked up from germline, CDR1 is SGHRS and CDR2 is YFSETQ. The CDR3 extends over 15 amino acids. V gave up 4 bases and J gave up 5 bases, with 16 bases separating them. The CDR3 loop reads CASSPRDLRDNEQFF. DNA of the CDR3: TGCGCCAGCAGCCCCCGGGACTTACGGGACAATGAGCAGTTCTTC.

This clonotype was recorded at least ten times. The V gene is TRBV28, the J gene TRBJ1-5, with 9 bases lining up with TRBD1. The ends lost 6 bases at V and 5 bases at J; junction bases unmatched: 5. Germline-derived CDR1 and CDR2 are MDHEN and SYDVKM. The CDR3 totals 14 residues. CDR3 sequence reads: CASRPGTGYQPQHF. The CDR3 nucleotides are TGTGCCAGCAGACCCGGGACAGGGTATCAGCCCCAGCATTTT.

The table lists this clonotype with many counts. For the CDR3, the DNA is TGTGCCAGCAGCTTTGGGCGAAATGAGCAGTTCTTC. Residues: CASSFGRNEQFF. The chain is built from TRBV7-9 and TRBJ2-1; D is unresolved. CDR3 length: 12 residues. V dropped 3 bases and J dropped 7 bases, with 7 bases sitting between them. Germline CDR1 reads SEHNR; CDR2 reads FQNEAQ (reference sequence).

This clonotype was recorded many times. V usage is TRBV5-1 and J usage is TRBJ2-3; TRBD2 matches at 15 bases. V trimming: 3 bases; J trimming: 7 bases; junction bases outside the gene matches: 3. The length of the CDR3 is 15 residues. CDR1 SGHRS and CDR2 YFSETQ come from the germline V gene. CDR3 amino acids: CASSSGLAGGNTQYF. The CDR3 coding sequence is TGCGCCAGCAGCTCGGGACTAGCGGGAGGAAATACGCAGTATTTT. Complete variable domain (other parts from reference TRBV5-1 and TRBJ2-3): KAGVTQTPRYLIKTRGQQVTLSCSPISGHRSVSWYQQTPGQGLQFLFEYFSETQRNKGNFPGRFSGRQFSNSRSEMNVSTLELGDSALYLCASSSGLAGGNTQYFGPGTRLTVL.

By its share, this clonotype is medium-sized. The DNA of the CDR3 is TGCGCCAGCAGCCGTGACAGGCTCTCCTACAATGAGCAGTTCTTC. This translates into CASSRDRLSYNEQFF. The chain carries TRBV5-1 and TRBJ2-1, with D possibly being TRBD1 (6 bases). Between the trimmed V and J ends, which lost 4 bases and 0 bases, there was a span of 11 bases. The germline CDR1 and CDR2 sequences are SGHRS and YFSETQ. The CDR3 contains 15 residues.

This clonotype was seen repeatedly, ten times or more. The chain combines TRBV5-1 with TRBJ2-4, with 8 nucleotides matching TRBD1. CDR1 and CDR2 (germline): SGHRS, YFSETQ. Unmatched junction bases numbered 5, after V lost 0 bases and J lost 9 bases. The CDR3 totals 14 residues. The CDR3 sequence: CASSLEDRVGIQYF. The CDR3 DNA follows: TGCGCCAGCAGCTTGGAGGACAGGGTTGGCATTCAGTACTTC.

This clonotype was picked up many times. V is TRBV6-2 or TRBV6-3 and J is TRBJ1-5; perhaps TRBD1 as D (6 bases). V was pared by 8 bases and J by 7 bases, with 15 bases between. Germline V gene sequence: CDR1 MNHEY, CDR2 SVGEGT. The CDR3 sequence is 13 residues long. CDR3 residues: CASGSGASQPQHF. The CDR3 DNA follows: TGTGCCAGCGGGTCGGGGGCGAGCCAGCCCCAGCATTTT.

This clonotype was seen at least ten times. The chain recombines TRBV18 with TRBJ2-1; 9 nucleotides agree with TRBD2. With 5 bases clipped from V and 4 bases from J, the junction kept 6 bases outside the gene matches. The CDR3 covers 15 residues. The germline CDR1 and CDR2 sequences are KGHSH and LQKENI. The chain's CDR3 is CASSTAGGGYNEQFF. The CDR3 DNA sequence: TGTGCCAGCTCAACAGCGGGAGGTGGATACAATGAGCAGTTCTTC.

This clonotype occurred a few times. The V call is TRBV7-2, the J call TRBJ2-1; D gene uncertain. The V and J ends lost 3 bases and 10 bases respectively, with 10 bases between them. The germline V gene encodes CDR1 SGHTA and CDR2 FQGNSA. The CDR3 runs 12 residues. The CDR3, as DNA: TGTGCCAGCAGCTTGGGTTTGGGGGAGCAGTTCTTC. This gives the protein CASSLGLGEQFF.

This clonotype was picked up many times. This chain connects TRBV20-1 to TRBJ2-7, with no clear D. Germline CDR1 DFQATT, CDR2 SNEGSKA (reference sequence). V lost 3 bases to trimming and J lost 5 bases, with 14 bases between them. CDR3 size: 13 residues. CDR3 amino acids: CSASSPDLHEQYF. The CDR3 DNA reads TGCAGTGCTAGTAGTCCGGATCTCCACGAGCAGTACTTC.

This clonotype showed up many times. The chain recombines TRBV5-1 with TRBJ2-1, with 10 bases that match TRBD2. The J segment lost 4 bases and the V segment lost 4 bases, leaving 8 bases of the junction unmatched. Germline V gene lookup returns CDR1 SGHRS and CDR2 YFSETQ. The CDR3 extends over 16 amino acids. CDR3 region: CASSPLAGDKYNEQFF. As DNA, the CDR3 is TGCGCCAGCAGCCCCCTAGCGGGAGATAAATACAATGAGCAGTTCTTC.

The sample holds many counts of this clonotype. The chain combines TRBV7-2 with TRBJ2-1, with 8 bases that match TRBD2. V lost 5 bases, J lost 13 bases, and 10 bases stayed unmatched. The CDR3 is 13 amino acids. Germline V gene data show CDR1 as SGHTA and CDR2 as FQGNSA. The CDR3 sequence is CASSGGVAGPQFF. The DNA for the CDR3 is TGTGCCAGCAGCGGTGGGGTAGCGGGACCCCAGTTCTTC.

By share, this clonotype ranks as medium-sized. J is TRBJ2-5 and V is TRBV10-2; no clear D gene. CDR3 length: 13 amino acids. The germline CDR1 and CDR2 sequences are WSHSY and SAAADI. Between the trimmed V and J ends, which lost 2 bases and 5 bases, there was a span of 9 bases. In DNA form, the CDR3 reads TGCGCCAGCAGTGAGCTGGGGTCGGAGACCCAGTACTTC. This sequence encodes CASSELGSETQYF.

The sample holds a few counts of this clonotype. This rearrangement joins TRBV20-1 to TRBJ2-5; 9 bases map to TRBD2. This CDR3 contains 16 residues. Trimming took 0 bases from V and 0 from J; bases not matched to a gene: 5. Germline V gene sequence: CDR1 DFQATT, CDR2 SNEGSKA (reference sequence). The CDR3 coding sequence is TGCAGTGCTAGAGATGGGAGACTAGCGGACCAAGAGACCCAGTACTTC. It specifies CSARDGRLADQETQYF.

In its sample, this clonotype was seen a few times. The CDR3: CASSPKGASGRENEQFF. The DNA of the CDR3 is TGTGCCAGCAGCCCAAAAGGGGCTAGCGGGAGGGAGAATGAGCAGTTCTTC. The chain joins TRBV4-2 to TRBJ2-1; 12 nucleotides align to TRBD2. This CDR3 contains 17 residues. The J segment lost 7 bases and the V segment lost 4 bases, leaving 11 bases of the junction unmatched. Per germline, CDR1 LGHNA and CDR2 YNFKEQ.

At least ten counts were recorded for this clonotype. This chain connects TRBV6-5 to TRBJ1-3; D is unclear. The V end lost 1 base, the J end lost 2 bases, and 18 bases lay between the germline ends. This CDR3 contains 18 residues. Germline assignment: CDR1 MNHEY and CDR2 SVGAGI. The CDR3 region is CASSYFPTIGSTGNTIYF. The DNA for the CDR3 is TGTGCCAGCAGTTACTTCCCCACAATCGGTTCTACTGGAAACACCATATATTTT.